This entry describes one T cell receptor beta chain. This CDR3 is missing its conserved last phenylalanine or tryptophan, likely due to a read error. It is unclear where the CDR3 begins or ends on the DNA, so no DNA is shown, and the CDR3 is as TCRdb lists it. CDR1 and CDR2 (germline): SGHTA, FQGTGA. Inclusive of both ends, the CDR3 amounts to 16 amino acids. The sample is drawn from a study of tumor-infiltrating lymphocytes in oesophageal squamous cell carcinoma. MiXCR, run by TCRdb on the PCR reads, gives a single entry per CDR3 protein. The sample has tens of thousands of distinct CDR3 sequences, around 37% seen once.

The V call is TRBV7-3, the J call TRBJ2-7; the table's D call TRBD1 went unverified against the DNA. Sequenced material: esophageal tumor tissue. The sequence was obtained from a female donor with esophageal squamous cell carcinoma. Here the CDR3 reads CASSLPGQNYEQYFGS.